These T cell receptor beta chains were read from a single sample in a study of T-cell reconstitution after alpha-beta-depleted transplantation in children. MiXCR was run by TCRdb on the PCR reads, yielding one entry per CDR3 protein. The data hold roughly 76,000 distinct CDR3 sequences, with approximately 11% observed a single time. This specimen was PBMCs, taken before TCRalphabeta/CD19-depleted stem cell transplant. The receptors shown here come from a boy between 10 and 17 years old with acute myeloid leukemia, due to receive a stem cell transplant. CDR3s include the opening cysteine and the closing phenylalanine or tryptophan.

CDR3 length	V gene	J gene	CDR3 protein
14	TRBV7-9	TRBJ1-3	CASSPRDRRNTIYF
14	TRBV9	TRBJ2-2	CASSPRTTTGELFF
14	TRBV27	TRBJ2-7	CASSSLAGGNEQYF
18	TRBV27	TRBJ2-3	CASSPRLAGVFSTDTQYF
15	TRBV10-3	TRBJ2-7	CAISDRQGGSYEQYF
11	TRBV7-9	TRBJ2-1	CASSSAREQFF
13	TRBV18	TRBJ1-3	CASSPKAGNTIYF
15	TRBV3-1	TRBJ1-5	CASSPGQYSNQPQHF
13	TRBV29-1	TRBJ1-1	CSVYAPVNTEAFF
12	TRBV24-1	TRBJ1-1	CATSDPTGAAFF
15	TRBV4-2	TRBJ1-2	CASSQDIRGNYGYTF
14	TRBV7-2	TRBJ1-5	CASSWGQGNQPQHF
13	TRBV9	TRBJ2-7	CASSVGGNYEQYF
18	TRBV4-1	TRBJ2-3	CASSQDVSGGPVPDTQYF
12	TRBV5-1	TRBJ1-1	CASSSRDREAFF
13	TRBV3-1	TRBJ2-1	CASSQDPGSAWFF
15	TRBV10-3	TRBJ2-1	CAISQAGQRHNEQFF
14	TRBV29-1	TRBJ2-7	CSVVGRRDPYEQYF
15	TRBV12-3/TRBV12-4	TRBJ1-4	CASSPQGSTNEKLFF
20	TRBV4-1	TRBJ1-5	CASSQDEGLGQIRSNQPQHF
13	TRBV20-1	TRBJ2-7	CSVPVPPSYEQYF
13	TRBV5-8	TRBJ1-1	CASSRDRGLGAFF
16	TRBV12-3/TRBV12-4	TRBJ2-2	CASSLQVGGNTGELFF
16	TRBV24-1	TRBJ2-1	CATSDTGGPSYNEQFF
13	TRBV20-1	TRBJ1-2	CSARITASYGYTF
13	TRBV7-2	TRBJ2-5	CASSLAGGETQYF
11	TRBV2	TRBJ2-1	CASSIGTGQFF
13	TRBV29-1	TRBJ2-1	CSVIAGGVYEQFF
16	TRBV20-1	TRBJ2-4	CSARLDSGRVRNIQYF
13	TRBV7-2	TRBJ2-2	CASSGFVAGELFF
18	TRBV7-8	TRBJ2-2	CASSFLGRGGLGTGELFF
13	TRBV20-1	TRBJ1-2	CSARRAGGNGYTF
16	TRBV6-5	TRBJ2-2	CASSYPGLWNTGELFF
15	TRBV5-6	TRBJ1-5	CASSAGTGRNQPQHF
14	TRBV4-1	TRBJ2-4	CASSQVAGENIQYF
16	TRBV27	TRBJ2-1	CASRGQGGGTYNEQFF
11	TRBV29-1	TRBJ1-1	CSGLGGTEAFF
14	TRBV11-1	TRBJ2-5	CASSLMREQETQYF
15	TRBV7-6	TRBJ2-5	CASSLGQGASETQYF
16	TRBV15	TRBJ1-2	CATSRDRRDEGYGYTF
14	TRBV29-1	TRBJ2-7	CSIRTPAAGYEQYF
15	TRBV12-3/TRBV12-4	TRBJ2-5	CASTLMSGRGETQYF
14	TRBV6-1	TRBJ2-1	CASLSGGGQSEQFF
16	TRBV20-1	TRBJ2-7	CSARDELAGGPGEQYF
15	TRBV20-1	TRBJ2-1	CSARVLAGTYNEQFF
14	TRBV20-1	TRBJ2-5	CSAIPRVVGLPQYF
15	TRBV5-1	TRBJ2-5	CASSLELGSGETQYF
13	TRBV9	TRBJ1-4	CASSVGGGEKLFF
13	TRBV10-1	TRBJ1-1	CASSGQGATEAFF
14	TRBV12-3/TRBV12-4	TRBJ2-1	CASSPGRTYNEQFF